The present entry profiles one TCR beta chain with its context. These data are taken from a study of blood T cell repertoires in COVID-19. Study context: Donors in the United States, Italy and Spain gave samples during acute or convalescent COVID-19. T cells, B-cell-depleted T cells, or PBMCs provided the cDNA or gDNA that served as material.

Germline lookup yields CDR1 SNHLY and CDR2 FYNNEI. This CDR3 has 15 amino acids. V lost 7 bases, J lost 7 bases, and 7 bases stayed unmatched. Original analysis: From reference gene primer amplification, estimates of nucleated cell counts were derived. Assay: immunoSEQ multiplex PCR; the TCRdb copy retains only in-frame clones and omits some. Clonal size and the V and J genes are those of that table, whereas D and trimming came from the DNA. The sample has 110,000 or so clones, less than 75% seen once. The specimen sequenced was peripheral blood. The chain carries TRBV2 and TRBJ2-1, with 13 bases identical to TRBD2. This TCR came from a middle-aged woman with acute or convalescent COVID-19. The chain's CDR3 is CASKPTSGGGNEQFF. CDR3 bases: TGTGCCAGCAAACCAACTAGCGGGGGGGGAAATGAGCAGTTCTTC.